This entry lists 3 T cell receptor beta chains sequenced from one sample in a study of control samples from healthy donors and cancer patients. The table came from immunoSEQ multiplex PCR; TCRdb's copy has only in-frame clones and leaves some out. The sample carries about 130,000 clones, approximately 92% recorded once. What was sequenced was PBMCs. These receptors all stem from an older man with head and neck cancer.

This chain uses TRBV27 with TRBJ1-2; D possibly corresponds to TRBD1 (5 bases). Germline CDR1 is MNHEY and CDR2 is SMNVEV (reference sequence). V was clipped by 2 bases and J by 4 bases, with 11 bases between them. CDR3 size: 14 residues. In DNA form, the CDR3 reads TGTGCCAGCAGTTTACGTTCGGGGCCCTATGGCTACACCTTC. Translation: CASSLRSGPYGYTF.

The sample holds one count of this clone. V usage is TRBV11-3 and J usage is TRBJ2-7; 8 bases match TRBD2. CDR1 and CDR2 (germline): SGHNT, YENEEA. This CDR3 comprises 14 residues. Trimming at V came to 5 bases and at J to 7 bases, leaving 10 bases not matched to a gene. This CDR3 reads CASSPTSDPWEQYF. In DNA, the CDR3 is TGTGCCAGCAGCCCGACTAGCGATCCTTGGGAGCAGTACTTC.

J is TRBJ1-1 and V is TRBV3-1 (or the pseudogene TRBV3-2); D remains unclear. Germline V lookup: CDR1 LGHDT, CDR2 YNNKEL (reference sequence). CDR3 length: 16 residues. Trimming cost V 1 base and J 5 bases, with 17 bases left between them. The CDR3 DNA follows: TGTGCCAGCAGCCAAGTCGAAACTCTACCGGTAACTGAAGCTTTCTTT. As protein: CASSQVETLPVTEAFF.